This T cell receptor (beta chain) was recorded in a study of CD8 T cells in ankylosing spondylitis. Study results and caveats: Several highly homologous variants made up a TCR beta motif that seemed to typify ankylosing spondylitis blood. Disease-linked clones had a CD8+ phenotype and relatively low frequency in peripheral blood. Researchers reportedly found disease-linked clones significantly enriched in matched ankylosing spondylitis synovial fluid. There were earlier reports of some motif variants in reactive arthritis synovial fluid and blood.

This CDR3 has 16 amino acids. V shed 1 base and J 8 bases; nucleotides not matched to a gene: 14. CDR1 and CDR2 from the germline V gene are DFQATT and SNEGSKA (reference sequence). Quantitative barcoded 5'-RACE was used to prepare TCR beta libraries. TCRdb re-called the 5' RACE reads through MiXCR, storing one row per CDR3 protein. The sample shows around 450,000 distinct CDR3 sequences, 20% to 30% of them seen only once. Note on this clonotype: The antigen is undetermined.

J is TRBJ2-1 and V is TRBV20-1; 7 nucleotides agree with TRBD2. This sequence originates from a male donor with ankylosing spondylitis. The source material was blood, either unsorted or a sorted T cell fraction (not recorded which). The CDR3 coding sequence is TGCAGTGCTAGAGCCTATACTAGCGCCCCGAGGGATGAGCAGTTCTTC. This translates into CSARAYTSAPRDEQFF.